This T cell receptor (beta chain) derives from a study of blood T cell repertoires in COVID-19. Turning to the study itself: Material from acute and convalescent COVID-19 was sourced from the United States, Italy and Spain.

The CDR3 covers 15 residues. V lost 4 bases and J lost 2, with 14 bases in between. Germline V gene lookup returns CDR1 LNHDA and CDR2 SQIVND (reference sequence). In the authors' methods: Amplified reference gene primers provided the basis for estimating nucleated cell counts. Method: immunoSEQ multiplex PCR; TCRdb's copy keeps in-frame clones and lacks some. V, J and clone size are taken as reported in that table, and D and trimming were inferred from the DNA itself. The repertoire holds some 170,000 clones, 80% to 90% seen once, with 9.5% to 13% in the top ten. This clonotype was obtained from a human donor in a cohort sampled during active COVID-19. Sequencing was performed on peripheral blood. The J gene is TRBJ2-5, the V gene TRBV19; a possible D gene is TRBD2 (6 bases). CDR3 bases: TGTGCCAGTAGTAGAAGGAGGGGAGGTCAAGAGACCCAGTACTTC. It specifies CASSRRRGGQETQYF.